This T cell receptor (beta chain) was identified in a study of T-cell memory formation after mild COVID-19. Study-level information: For the most part, TCR clusters were specific to one donor.

UMIs and sample barcodes were carried by the TCR alpha and TCR beta cDNA libraries that 5'RACE produced using constant-segment primers. TCRdb passed the 5' RACE reads through MiXCR, listing each CDR3 protein once. The sample holds some 320,000 distinct CDR3 sequences, approximately 15% seen once. As concerns this clonotype: Its target is not known.

Findings and caveats of the study: Contracting CD4+ clones were located mainly in CM and EM, and CD8+ clones in EMRA.

In germline, CDR1 is SEHNR, CDR2 FQNEAQ (reference sequence). V lost 5 bases and J lost 2, with 12 bases in between. CDR3 size: 14 residues. The source of this sequence is a man aged 18-30 years who had mild COVID-19 (a few samples of this study predate the infection). Cell type and time point are not known. Sequencing was carried out using PBMCs or a T cell subset sorted from them (not recorded which). The genes are TRBV7-9 and TRBJ1-1, with D possibly being TRBD1 (5 bases). The CDR3 nucleotides are TGTGCCAGCAGCGTAGGGGAGGGTAACACTGAAGCTTTCTTT. It codes for CASSVGEGNTEAFF.